Listed here is a single TCR beta chain. Its antigen is undetermined. These data come from a study of quantifying T cell responses using KT2 cells. About the study: TCR alpha and beta constant-region primers primed reverse transcription of RNA.

The CDR3 covers 16 residues. Germline assignment: CDR1 SGDLS and CDR2 YYNGEE. V shed 5 bases and J 5 bases; nucleotides not matched to a gene: 8. The sample is PBMC spiked with counted cells of clone KT2. Different KT2-to-PBMC ratios were created with a constant PBMC count. The cDNA 3' end received a ligated oligonucleotide with a UMI. An equimolar mix of RC1.1 and RC1.2 primed the beta chain across TRBC1 and TRBC2. TCRdb reanalysed the UMI-ligation and nested PCR reads using MiXCR and keeps one entry per CDR3 protein. The sample consists of about 53,000 distinct CDR3 sequences, roughly an eighth of them appearing once. Study results and caveats: Detection of KT2 sequences held at the lowest tested level, about one cell per 100,000 PBMC.

This chain connects TRBV9 to TRBJ1-6; the match to TRBD1 covers 9 bases. This TCR derives from a human donor. Source material: PBMCs spiked with cells of the T cell clone KT2. In nucleotides, the CDR3 is TGTGCCAGCAGTGCCGGGACAGGGCTCGATAATTCACCCCTCCACTTT. Protein product: CASSAGTGLDNSPLHF.